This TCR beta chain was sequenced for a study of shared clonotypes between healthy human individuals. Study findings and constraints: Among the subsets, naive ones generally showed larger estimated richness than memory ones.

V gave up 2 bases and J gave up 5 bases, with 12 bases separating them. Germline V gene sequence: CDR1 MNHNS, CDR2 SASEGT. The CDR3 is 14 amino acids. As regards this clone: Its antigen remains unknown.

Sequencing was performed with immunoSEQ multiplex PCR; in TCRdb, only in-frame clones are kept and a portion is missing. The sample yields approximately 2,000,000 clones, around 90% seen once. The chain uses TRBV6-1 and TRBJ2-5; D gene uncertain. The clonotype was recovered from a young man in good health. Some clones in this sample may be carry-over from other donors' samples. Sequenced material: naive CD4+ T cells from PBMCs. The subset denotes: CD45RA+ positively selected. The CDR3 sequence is CASSEQPPSETQYF. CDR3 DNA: TGTGCCAGCAGTGAACAACCCCCTTCTGAGACCCAGTACTTC.